This is a list of T cell receptor beta chains from one sample in a study of CD8 T cells in ankylosing spondylitis. TCRdb fed the 5' RACE reads into MiXCR, producing one record per CDR3 protein. This table has about 220,000 distinct CDR3 sequences, 20% to 30% appearing once. Sequencing was performed on blood, either unsorted or a sorted T cell fraction (not recorded which). All receptors derive from a male donor with ankylosing spondylitis or in good health (not recorded which). Both conserved end residues are part of each CDR3. A D gene is named only where the DNA matches it firmly. Part of the rows lack a size; the others show once, few, many or a class for expanded clones.

clone_size	d_call	j_call	v_call	cdr3_aa	cdr3_nt
many	TRBD2	TRBJ2-7	TRBV18	CASSPGAGEKFEQYF	TGTGCCAGCTCACCCGGAGCGGGAGAGAAGTTCGAGCAGTACTTC
few	TRBD1	TRBJ2-5	TRBV18	CASSPPQTGDRETQYF	TGTGCCAGCTCACCACCCCAGACAGGGGATCGAGAGACCCAGTACTTC
NA	TRBD1	TRBJ1-5	TRBV10-3	CAISDPGRQGGNQPQHF	TGTGCCATCAGTGACCCCGGGAGACAGGGGGGCAATCAGCCCCAGCATTTT
NA	NA	TRBJ1-5	TRBV6-2/TRBV6-3	CASSYWAGSNQPQHF	TGTGCCAGCAGTTACTGGGCAGGGAGCAATCAGCCCCAGCATTTT
NA	NA	TRBJ2-5	TRBV11-3	CASSSSGHQETQYF	TGTGCCAGCAGCTCATCGGGACACCAAGAGACCCAGTACTTC
NA	NA	TRBJ2-3	TRBV6-5	CASSYSWESTDTQYF	TGTGCCAGCAGTTACTCGTGGGAGAGCACAGATACGCAGTATTTT
many	TRBD1	TRBJ2-5	TRBV18	CASSPTGVETQYF	TGTGCCAGCTCACCTACAGGGGTCGAGACCCAGTACTTC
many	TRBD2	TRBJ2-1	TRBV4-2	CASSQGLAGGNYNEQFF	TGTGCCAGCAGCCAAGGACTAGCGGGAGGGAACTACAATGAGCAGTTCTTC
many	NA	TRBJ2-3	TRBV5-1	CASMGSTSTDTQYF	TGCGCCAGCATGGGCTCCACGTCCACAGATACGCAGTATTTT
many	NA	TRBJ2-5	TRBV5-1	CASSFDRETQYF	TGCGCCAGCAGCTTCGACAGGGAGACCCAGTACTTC
many	TRBD1	TRBJ2-6	TRBV27	CASSYGTGGSGANVLTF	TGTGCCAGCAGTTACGGGACAGGGGGCTCTGGGGCCAACGTCCTGACTTTC
many	TRBD2	TRBJ2-7	TRBV4-3	CASSQGLAGAYEQYF	TGCGCCAGCAGCCAGGGTCTAGCGGGGGCCTACGAGCAGTACTTC
many	TRBD1	TRBJ2-5	TRBV12-3/TRBV12-4	CASSLGQNYQETQYF	TGTGCCAGCAGTTTGGGACAGAACTACCAAGAGACCCAGTACTTC
few	NA	TRBJ2-5	TRBV29-1	CSAHLQGWETQYF	TGCAGCGCCCACTTACAGGGTTGGGAGACCCAGTACTTC
few	TRBD1	TRBJ1-5	TRBV29-1	CSVRDRGPNQPQHF	TGCAGCGTTAGAGACAGGGGGCCCAATCAGCCCCAGCATTTT
NA	NA	TRBJ1-2	TRBV20-1	CSARPQGPRGHTF	TGCAGTGCTAGGCCACAGGGTCCACGAGGGCACACCTTC
NA	NA	TRBJ1-1	TRBV7-2	CASSWGRVSNTEAFF	TGTGCCAGCAGCTGGGGGAGGGTATCGAACACTGAAGCTTTCTTT
many	TRBD2	TRBJ2-3	TRBV12-3/TRBV12-4	CASSPRTSGRLPDTQYF	TGTGCCAGCAGTCCACGGACTAGCGGGAGGCTACCAGATACGCAGTATTTT
many	NA	TRBJ2-1	TRBV6-2/TRBV6-3	CASSYPAGAYNEQFF	TGTGCCAGCAGTTACCCGGCCGGGGCCTACAATGAGCAGTTCTTC
many	NA	TRBJ2-2	TRBV6-1	CASSPLRTGELFF	TGTGCCAGCAGCCCTCTTCGGACCGGGGAGCTGTTTTTT
few	NA	TRBJ2-3	TRBV11-2	CASTEGQRRTDTQYF	TGTGCCAGCACCGAGGGGCAGCGGCGGACAGATACGCAGTATTTT
many	TRBD2	TRBJ2-5	TRBV29-1	CSVGSGTGGETQYF	TGCAGCGTTGGGAGCGGGACGGGAGGAGAGACCCAGTACTTC
NA	NA	TRBJ2-1	TRBV12-3/TRBV12-4	CASIWGAVANEQFF	TGTGCCAGCATCTGGGGGGCCGTCGCCAATGAGCAGTTCTTC
many	NA	TRBJ1-4	TRBV12-3/TRBV12-4	CASNRGGTTNEKLFF	TGTGCCAGCAACCGGGGTGGGACAACGAATGAAAAACTGTTTTTT
many	TRBD1	TRBJ1-6	TRBV5-6	CASSHRTGLSPLHF	TGTGCCAGCAGCCACCGGACAGGCCTTTCACCCCTCCACTTT
many	NA	TRBJ2-1	TRBV9	CASSASGSSYNEQFF	TGTGCCAGCAGCGCCAGCGGAAGCTCCTACAATGAGCAGTTCTTC
NA	NA	TRBJ1-1	TRBV20-1	CSAPGRGTEAFF	TGCAGTGCTCCTGGACGGGGCACTGAAGCTTTCTTT